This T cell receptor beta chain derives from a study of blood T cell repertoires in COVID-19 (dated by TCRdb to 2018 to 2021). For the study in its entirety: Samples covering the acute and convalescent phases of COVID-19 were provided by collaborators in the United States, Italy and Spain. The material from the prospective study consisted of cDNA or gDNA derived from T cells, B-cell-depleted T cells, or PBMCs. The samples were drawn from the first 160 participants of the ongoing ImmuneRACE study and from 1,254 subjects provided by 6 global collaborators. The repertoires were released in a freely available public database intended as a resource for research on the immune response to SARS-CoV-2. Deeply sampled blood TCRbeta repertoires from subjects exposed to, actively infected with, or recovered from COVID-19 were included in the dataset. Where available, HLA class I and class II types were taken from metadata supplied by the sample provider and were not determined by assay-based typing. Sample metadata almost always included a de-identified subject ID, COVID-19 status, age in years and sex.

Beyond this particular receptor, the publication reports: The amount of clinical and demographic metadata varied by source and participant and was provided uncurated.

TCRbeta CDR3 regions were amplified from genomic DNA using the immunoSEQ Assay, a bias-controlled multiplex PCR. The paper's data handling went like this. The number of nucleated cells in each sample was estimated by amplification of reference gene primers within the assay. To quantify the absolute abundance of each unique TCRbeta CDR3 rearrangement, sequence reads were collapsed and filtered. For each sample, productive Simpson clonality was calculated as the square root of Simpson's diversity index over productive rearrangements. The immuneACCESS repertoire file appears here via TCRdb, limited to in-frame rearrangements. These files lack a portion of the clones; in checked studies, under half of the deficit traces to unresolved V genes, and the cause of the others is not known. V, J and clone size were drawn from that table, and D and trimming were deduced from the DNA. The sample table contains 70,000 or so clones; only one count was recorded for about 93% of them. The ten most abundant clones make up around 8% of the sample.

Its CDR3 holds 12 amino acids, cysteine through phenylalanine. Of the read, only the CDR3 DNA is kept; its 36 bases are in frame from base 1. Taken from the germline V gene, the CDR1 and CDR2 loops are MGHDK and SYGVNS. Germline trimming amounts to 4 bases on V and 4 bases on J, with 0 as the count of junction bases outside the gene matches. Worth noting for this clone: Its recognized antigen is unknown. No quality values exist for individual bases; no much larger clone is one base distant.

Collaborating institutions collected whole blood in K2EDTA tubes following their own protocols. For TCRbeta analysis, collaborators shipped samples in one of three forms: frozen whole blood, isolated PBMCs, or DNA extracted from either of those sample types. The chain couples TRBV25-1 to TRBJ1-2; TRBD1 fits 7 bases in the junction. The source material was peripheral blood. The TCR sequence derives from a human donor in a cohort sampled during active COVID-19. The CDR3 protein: CASSGDSYGYTF. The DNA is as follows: TGTGCCAGCAGTGGGGACAGCTATGGCTACACCTTC.